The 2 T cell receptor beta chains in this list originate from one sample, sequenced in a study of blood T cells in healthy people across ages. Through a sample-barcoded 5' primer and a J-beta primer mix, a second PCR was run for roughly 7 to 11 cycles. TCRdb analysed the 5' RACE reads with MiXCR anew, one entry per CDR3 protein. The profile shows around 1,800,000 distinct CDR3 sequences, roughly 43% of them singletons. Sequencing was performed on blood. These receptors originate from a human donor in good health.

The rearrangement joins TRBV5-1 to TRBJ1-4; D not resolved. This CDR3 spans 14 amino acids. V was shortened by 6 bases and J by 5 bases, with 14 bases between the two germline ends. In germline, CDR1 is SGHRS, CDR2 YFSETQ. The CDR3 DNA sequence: TGCGCCAGCACCCCAGGACGGACCAATGAAAAACTGTTTTTT. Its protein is CASTPGRTNEKLFF.

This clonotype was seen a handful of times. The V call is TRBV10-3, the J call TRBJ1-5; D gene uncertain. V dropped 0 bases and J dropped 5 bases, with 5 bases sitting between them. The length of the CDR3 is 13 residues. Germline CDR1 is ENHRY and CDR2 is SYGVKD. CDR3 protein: CAISESNYQPQHF. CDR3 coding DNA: TGTGCCATCAGTGAGTCTAATTATCAGCCCCAGCATTTT.